This T cell receptor beta chain stems from a study of blood T cell repertoires in COVID-19. Study-wide background: Specimens from acute and convalescent COVID-19 originated in the United States, Italy and Spain. From T cells, B-cell-depleted T cells, or PBMCs came the material, which was cDNA or gDNA.

As processed by the authors: Quantification of nucleated cells was approximated via reference gene primer amplification. The data were produced by immunoSEQ multiplex PCR, yet TCRdb's version contains in-frame clones alone and is incomplete. For V, J and clone size, that table is used; D and trimming come from the DNA. The sample holds about 240,000 clones, under 85% seen once. CDR3 length: 14 residues. Germline V CDR1 and CDR2: SGHRS, YFSETQ. J gave up 3 bases and V 0 bases, and 1 base lay outside the gene matches. The source is a man aged 25-45 years who had recovered from COVID-19. Specimen: peripheral blood. The chain links TRBV5-1 to TRBJ2-7; 9 bases match TRBD1. The CDR3 region has the DNA TGCGCCAGCAGCTTGGGACAGGGGGACTACGAGCAGTACTTC. Translated: CASSLGQGDYEQYF.